The T cell receptor beta chain under discussion was sequenced for a study of T cell responses to AZD1222 COVID-19 vaccine. Study findings and constraints: CD4 TCRs linked to vaccination spanned spike, dominating at 160-218 and 743-854.

Libraries were prepared by immunoSEQ multiplex PCR; TCRdb keeps only in-frame clonotypes and omits some of them. The data hold fewer than 200,000 clones, with roughly 90% observed a single time. Germline CDR1 reads MRHNA; CDR2 reads SNTAGT. Trimming cost V 3 bases and J 5 bases, with 11 bases left between them. This CDR3 is built from 14 residues. Concerning this clone itself: Its antigen is not known.

Second-dose schedules of about 4 or about 12 weeks were combined. The sequence was obtained from an adult who received the AZD1222 COVID-19 vaccine. This specimen was peripheral blood, taken 28 days after the second AZD1222 dose. The chain couples TRBV6-4 to TRBJ1-5, with D possibly being TRBD1 (6 bases). The CDR3 region is CASSEGGGHQPQHF. DNA for the CDR3: TGTGCCAGCAGTGAAGGAGGGGGGCATCAGCCCCAGCATTTT.